The 9 T cell receptor beta chains in this list originate from one sample, sequenced in a study of T-cell reconstitution after alpha-beta-depleted transplantation in children. Preparation of the TCRbeta library used unique molecular identifiers. Each CDR3 protein is one row after TCRdb ran MiXCR on the PCR reads. Counted here are about 240,000 distinct CDR3 sequences, under 30% occurring once; the ten biggest clones make up roughly 2.6%. The specimen was PBMCs, collected before TCRalphabeta/CD19-depleted stem cell transplant. Source of these receptors: a girl aged 2 to 10 with Fanconi anemia, due to receive a stem cell transplant.

The chain links TRBV23-1 to TRBJ2-1, with D uncertain. TRBV23-1 is recorded as an ORF, its role being uncertain. The CDR3 runs to 14 residues. V lost 0 bases and J 4 bases, leaving 7 bases between the germline ends. The CDR3 reads CASSQSTLYNEQFF. The CDR3, as DNA: TGCGCCAGCAGTCAATCGACACTTTACAATGAGCAGTTCTTC.

This clonotype has a count of ten or more. The rearrangement uses TRBV29-1 and TRBJ2-7; 8 bases match TRBD1. V gave up 7 bases and J gave up 5 bases; unmatched junction bases: 10. The CDR3 covers 13 residues. Germline V gene sequence: CDR1 SQVTM, CDR2 ANQGSEA. In DNA, the CDR3 is TGCAGCGCCTGGACAGGGAGGTTTAACGAGCAGTACTTC. Translation gives CSAWTGRFNEQYF.

The sample holds many counts of this clonotype. This chain uses TRBV12-3 or TRBV12-4 with TRBJ2-1, with 14 positions matching TRBD2. V shed 8 bases, J shed 7 bases, and the junction held 10 bases outside the gene matches. This CDR3 is built from 16 residues. CDR3 in amino acids: CASGMGLAGVRNEQFF. CDR3 sequence (DNA): TGTGCCAGCGGTATGGGACTAGCGGGAGTAAGGAATGAGCAGTTCTTC.

This clonotype was counted at least ten times. This chain joins TRBV20-1 and TRBJ2-6; D is unclear. The CDR3 loop spans 16 amino acids. Trimming pared 0 bases from V and 0 bases from J, leaving 9 bases between. From germline, CDR1 is DFQATT and CDR2 SNEGSKA (reference sequence). The CDR3 here is CSARDLGLSGANVLTF. Written as DNA, the CDR3 is TGCAGTGCTAGAGATCTCGGGCTCTCTGGGGCCAACGTCCTGACTTTC.

The gene calls are TRBV27 and TRBJ2-2; TRBD2 matches at 10 bases. The length of the CDR3 is 16 residues. The V and J ends lost 3 bases and 9 bases, in that order; junction bases with no gene match: 10. In germline, CDR1 is MNHEY, CDR2 SMNVEV (reference sequence). CDR3 in DNA: TGTGCCAGCAGTTTCGTTGCTAGCGGGAGTACTCGGGAGCTGTTTTTT. Protein sequence: CASSFVASGSTRELFF.

The chain links TRBV7-9 to TRBJ2-7; unclear D gene. V lost 1 base to trimming and J lost 3 bases, with 10 bases between them. CDR3 length: 14 residues. CDR1 is SEHNR and CDR2 is FQNEAQ in the germline V gene (reference sequence). CDR3 protein: CASSLGGVSYEQYF. CDR3 sequence (DNA): TGTGCCAGCAGCTTAGGTGGGGTAAGCTACGAGCAGTACTTC.

This clonotype appeared a few times. The chain uses TRBV27 and TRBJ2-7; no reliable D call. Trimming cost V 6 bases and J 4 bases, with 10 bases left between them. CDR3 length equals 12 residues. Germline V gene sequence: CDR1 MNHEY, CDR2 SMNVEV (reference sequence). The CDR3 nucleotides are TGTGCCAGCAGAGCAGGACGGTACGAGCAGTACTTC. This translates into CASRAGRYEQYF.

There are a few counts of this clonotype. The V gene is TRBV11-2, the J gene TRBJ2-5; TRBD2 matches 8 bases. After removal of 0 bases from V and 2 bases from J, the junction contained 8 bases not matched to a gene. Germline V gene lookup returns CDR1 SGHAT and CDR2 FQNNGV. This CDR3 contains 17 residues. The CDR3 spells CASSLDHPAGEQETQYF. The CDR3 nucleotides are TGTGCCAGCAGCTTAGATCATCCAGCGGGGGAACAAGAGACCCAGTACTTC.

This clonotype was detected a few times. The V gene is TRBV6-5, the J gene TRBJ2-5; D gene ambiguous. This CDR3 spans 14 amino acids. The germline V and J ends were trimmed by 4 bases and 1 base, with 10 bases remaining between them. Germline-derived CDR1 and CDR2 are MNHEY and SVGAGI. The CDR3 region has the DNA TGTGCCAGCAGTTCCTCAGGCGGCCAAGAGACCCAGTACTTC. It yields the protein CASSSSGGQETQYF.